What follows are 14 T cell receptor beta chains derived from one specimen sequenced in a study of shared clonotypes between healthy human individuals. TCRdb keeps only in-frame clones here, not all; method: immunoSEQ multiplex PCR. The sample holds roughly 530,000 clones, less than 96% seen once. The sequenced sample consisted of naive CD4+ T cells sorted from blood. The subset: CD45RA+ positively selected. These receptor sequences come from a woman in her thirties in good health.

The chain combines TRBV6-6 with TRBJ2-3; TRBD1 agrees at 9 bases. Trimming cost V 5 bases and J 6 bases; bases outside gene matches: 3. The CDR3 has 13 amino acids. Germline assignment: CDR1 MNHNY and CDR2 SVGAGI (reference sequence). CDR3 region: CASSGTGPDTQYF. For the CDR3, the DNA is TGTGCCAGCAGTGGGACAGGGCCCGATACGCAGTATTTT.

In this sample, this clone turned up once. The gene calls are TRBV28 and TRBJ2-7, with 12 bases matching TRBD1. Germline V CDR1 and CDR2: MDHEN, SYDVKM. This CDR3 contains 14 residues. Losses at the gene ends were 5 bases for V and 6 bases for J; bases not matched to a gene: 5. CDR3 in amino acids: CASSEGQGAGEQYF. CDR3 coding DNA: TGTGCCAGCAGTGAGGGACAGGGGGCGGGCGAGCAGTACTTC.

This chain joins TRBV19 and TRBJ2-1; TRBD2 matches 16 bases. Germline-derived CDR1 and CDR2 are LNHDA and SQIVND (reference sequence). The V gene end was trimmed by 7 bases and the J gene end by 6 bases; junction bases not matched to a gene: 9. The CDR3 totals 17 residues. The CDR3 sequence: CASNPGLAGGPVNEQFF. CDR3 bases: TGTGCCAGTAACCCGGGACTAGCGGGAGGGCCGGTCAATGAGCAGTTCTTC.

The chain links TRBV7-9 to TRBJ2-7; the match to TRBD1 covers 7 bases. The CDR3 is 15 amino acids. Germline CDR1 is SEHNR and CDR2 is FQNEAQ (reference sequence). V gave up 0 bases and J gave up 0 bases; unmatched junction bases: 2. CDR3 sequence (DNA): TGTGCCAGCAGCTTAGCTAGGGACAGCTCCTACGAGCAGTACTTC. Residues: CASSLARDSSYEQYF.

This chain uses TRBV28 with TRBJ1-1; tentatively, D is TRBD1 (5 bases). V shed 5 bases and J shed 1 base, with 8 bases lying between them. Germline CDR1 MDHEN, CDR2 SYDVKM. This CDR3 contains 13 residues. The CDR3 loop is CASSLDTNTEAFF. The CDR3 bases are TGTGCCAGCAGTCTGGACACGAACACTGAAGCTTTCTTT.

CDR3 protein: CASSLPGGSKNIQYF. Here the CDR3 DNA reads TGTGCCAGCAGCCTACCGGGAGGGAGCAAAAACATTCAGTACTTC. This sequence joins TRBV28 and TRBJ2-4; 8 nucleotides line up with TRBD2. The CDR3 sequence is 15 residues long. Germline loops: CDR1 MDHEN, CDR2 SYDVKM. V dropped 6 bases and J dropped 3; count of bases not matched to a gene: 7.

The chain's CDR3 is CASSSGVETQYF. The CDR3 DNA is TGTGCCAGCAGTTCGGGGGTAGAGACCCAGTACTTC. This chain connects TRBV2 to TRBJ2-5; possibly TRBD2 for D (6 bases). The CDR3 runs to 12 residues. Germline V lookup: CDR1 SNHLY, CDR2 FYNNEI. Trimming stripped 5 bases from V and 4 bases from J, with 8 bases between.

The V gene is TRBV5-4, the J gene TRBJ1-4; 7 bases fit TRBD1. After removal of 2 bases from V and 1 base from J, the junction contained 8 bases not matched to a gene. The CDR3 has 17 amino acids. Germline CDR1 reads SGHNT; CDR2 reads YYREEE (reference sequence). In DNA form, the CDR3 reads TGTGCCAGCAGCTTCCGAGGGGGCCAGGGAACTAATGAAAAACTGTTTTTT. It yields the protein CASSFRGGQGTNEKLFF. The whole variable domain, remainder taken from reference TRBV5-4 and TRBJ1-4, is ETGVTQSPTHLIKTRGQQVTLRCSSQSGHNTVSWYQQALGQGPQFIFQYYREEENGRGNFPPRFSGLQFPNYSSELNVNALELDDSALYLCASSFRGGQGTNEKLFFGSGTQLSVL.

The gene calls are TRBV4-2 and TRBJ2-7; 12 bases align to TRBD2. Per the germline V gene, CDR1 is LGHNA and CDR2 is YNFKEQ. The V gene end was trimmed by 5 bases and the J gene end by 2 bases; junction bases not matched to a gene: 7. The CDR3 totals 16 residues. The CDR3 sequence is CASSKLLAGGPYEQYF. In DNA form, the CDR3 reads TGTGCCAGCAGCAAACTACTAGCGGGAGGACCCTACGAGCAGTACTTC.

CDR3 DNA sequence: TGTGCCAGCAGTGCACCAGGGACAGCAAAAGCTTTCTTT. It specifies CASSAPGTAKAFF. This sequence joins TRBV28 and TRBJ1-1; 7 bases match TRBD1. Germline V gene lookup returns CDR1 MDHEN and CDR2 SYDVKM. The CDR3 loop spans 13 amino acids. The V gene end was trimmed by 5 bases and the J gene end by 9 bases; junction bases not matched to a gene: 9.

The CDR3 region is CASSRGGTGYPGANVLTF. The CDR3 DNA follows: TGTGCCAGCAGCCGGGGCGGGACAGGGTATCCTGGGGCCAACGTCCTGACTTTC. The chain links TRBV11-3 to TRBJ2-6; TRBD1 agrees at 9 bases. The CDR3 loop spans 18 amino acids. J lost 2 bases, V lost 5 bases, and 10 bases had no gene match. The germline V gene has CDR1 SGHNT and CDR2 YENEEA.

The chain uses TRBV28 and TRBJ2-7; either TRBD1 or TRBD2 may fit D (5 bases each). The germline V gene encodes CDR1 MDHEN and CDR2 SYDVKM. CDR3 length: 15 residues. Trimming left V 3 bases short and J 0 bases short, with 12 bases between. CDR3 residues: CASSFGTQSSYEQYF. DNA of the CDR3: TGTGCCAGCAGTTTTGGGACCCAGAGCTCCTACGAGCAGTACTTC.

The chain employs TRBV6-4 and TRBJ2-1; D gene unclear. Trimming left V 7 bases short and J 0 bases short, with 16 bases between. The length of the CDR3 is 16 residues. The germline CDR1 and CDR2 sequences are MRHNA and SNTAGT. CDR3 nucleotide sequence: TGTGCCAGCATCGGAATGGAGCAGAGCTCCTACAATGAGCAGTTCTTC. Translated: CASIGMEQSSYNEQFF.

V usage is TRBV5-4 and J usage is TRBJ1-2; D might be TRBD1 (5 bases). The ends were cut back, 0 bases at V and 3 bases at J, with 6 bases in the middle. The length of the CDR3 is 13 residues. Germline CDR1 reads SGHNT; CDR2 reads YYREEE (reference sequence). CDR3 coding DNA: TGTGCCAGCAGCTTGGCGACAGACTATGGCTACACCTTC. It translates to CASSLATDYGYTF.